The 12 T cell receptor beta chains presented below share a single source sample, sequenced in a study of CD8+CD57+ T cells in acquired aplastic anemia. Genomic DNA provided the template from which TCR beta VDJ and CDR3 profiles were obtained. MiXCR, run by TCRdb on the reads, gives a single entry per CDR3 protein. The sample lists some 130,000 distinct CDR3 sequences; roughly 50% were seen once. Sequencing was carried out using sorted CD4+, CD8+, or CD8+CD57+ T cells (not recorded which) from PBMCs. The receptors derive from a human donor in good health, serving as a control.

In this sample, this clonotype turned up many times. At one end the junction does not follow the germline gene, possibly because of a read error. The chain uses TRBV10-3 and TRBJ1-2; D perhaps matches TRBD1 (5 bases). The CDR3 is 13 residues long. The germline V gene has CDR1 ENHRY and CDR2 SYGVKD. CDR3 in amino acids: CAISEPEGSSPSF. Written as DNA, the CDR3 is TGTGCCATCAGTGAGCCCGAGGGGTCCAGCCCGTCCTTC.

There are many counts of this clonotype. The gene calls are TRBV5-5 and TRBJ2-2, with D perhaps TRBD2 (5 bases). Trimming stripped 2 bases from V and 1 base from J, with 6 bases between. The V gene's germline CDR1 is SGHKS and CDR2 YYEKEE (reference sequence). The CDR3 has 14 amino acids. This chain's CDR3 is CASSFSGNTGELFF. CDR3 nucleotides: TGTGCCAGCAGCTTCAGCGGGAACACCGGGGAGCTGTTTTTT.

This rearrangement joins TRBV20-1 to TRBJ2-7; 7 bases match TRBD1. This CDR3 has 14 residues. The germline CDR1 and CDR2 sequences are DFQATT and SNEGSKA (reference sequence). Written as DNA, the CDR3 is TGCAGCACTATAGGGGGACAGCAATTTTACGAGCAGTACTTC. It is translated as CSTIGGQQFYEQYF.

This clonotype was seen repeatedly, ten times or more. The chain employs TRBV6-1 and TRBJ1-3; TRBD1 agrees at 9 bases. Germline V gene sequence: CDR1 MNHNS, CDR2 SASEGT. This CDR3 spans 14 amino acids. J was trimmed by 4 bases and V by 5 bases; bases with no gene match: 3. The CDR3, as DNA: TGTGCCAGCAGTCGGACAGGGGCCGGAAACACCATATATTTT. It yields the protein CASSRTGAGNTIYF.

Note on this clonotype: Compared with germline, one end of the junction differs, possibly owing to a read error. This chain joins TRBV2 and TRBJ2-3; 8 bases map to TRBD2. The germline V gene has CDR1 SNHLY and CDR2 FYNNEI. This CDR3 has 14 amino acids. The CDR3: CANSERGRTDTQYF. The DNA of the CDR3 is TGTGCCAACAGTGAGCGGGGGCGCACAGATACGCAGTATTTT.

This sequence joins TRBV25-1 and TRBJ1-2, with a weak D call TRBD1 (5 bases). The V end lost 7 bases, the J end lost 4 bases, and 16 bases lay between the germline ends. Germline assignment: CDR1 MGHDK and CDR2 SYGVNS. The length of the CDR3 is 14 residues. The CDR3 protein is CASTPPGLAYGYTF. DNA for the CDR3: TGTGCCAGCACCCCACCGGGACTGGCCTATGGCTACACCTTC.

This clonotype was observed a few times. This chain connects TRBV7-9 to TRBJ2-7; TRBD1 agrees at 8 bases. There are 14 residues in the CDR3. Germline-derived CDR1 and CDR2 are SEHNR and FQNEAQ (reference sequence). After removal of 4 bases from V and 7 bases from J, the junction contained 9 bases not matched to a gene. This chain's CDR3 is CASSWTGPQKEQYF. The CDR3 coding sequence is TGTGCCAGCAGCTGGACAGGGCCGCAGAAGGAGCAGTACTTC.

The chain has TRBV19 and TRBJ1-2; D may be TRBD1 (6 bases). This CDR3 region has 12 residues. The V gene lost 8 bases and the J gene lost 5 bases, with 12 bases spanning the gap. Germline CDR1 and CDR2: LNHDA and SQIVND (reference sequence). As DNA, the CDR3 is TGTGCCAGTGAGACAGGACGATATGGCTACACCTTC. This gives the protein CASETGRYGYTF.

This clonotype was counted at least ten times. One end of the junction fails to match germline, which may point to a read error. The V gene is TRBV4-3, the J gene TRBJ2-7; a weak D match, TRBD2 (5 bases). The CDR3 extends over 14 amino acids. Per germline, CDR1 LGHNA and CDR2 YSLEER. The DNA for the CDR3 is TGCGCCAGCAGCCAAGATCGTCGGGGTCGGTTCAGGTCCTTC. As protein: CASSQDRRGRFRSF.

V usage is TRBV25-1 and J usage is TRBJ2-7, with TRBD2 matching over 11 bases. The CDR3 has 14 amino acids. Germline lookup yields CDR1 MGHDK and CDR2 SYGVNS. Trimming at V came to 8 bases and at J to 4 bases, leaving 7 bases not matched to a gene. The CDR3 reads CASSTRTSGYEQYF. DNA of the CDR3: TGTGCCAGCTCAACGAGGACTAGCGGGTACGAGCAGTACTTC.

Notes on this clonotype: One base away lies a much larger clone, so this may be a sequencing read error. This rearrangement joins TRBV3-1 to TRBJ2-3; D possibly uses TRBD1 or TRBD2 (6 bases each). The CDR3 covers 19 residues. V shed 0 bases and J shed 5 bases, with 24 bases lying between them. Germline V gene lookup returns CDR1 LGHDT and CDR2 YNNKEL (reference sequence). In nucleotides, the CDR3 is TGTGCCAGCAGCCAAGATGGTCGGGGGCTTGGAGGTAGGTTAGATACGCAGTATTTT. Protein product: CASSQDGRGLGGRLDTQYF.

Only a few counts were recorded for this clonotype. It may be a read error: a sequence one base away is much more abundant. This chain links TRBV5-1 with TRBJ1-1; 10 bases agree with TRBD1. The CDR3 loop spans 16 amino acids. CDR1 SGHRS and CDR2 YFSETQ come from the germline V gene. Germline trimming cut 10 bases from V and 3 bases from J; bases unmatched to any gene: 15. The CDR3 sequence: CAGKTLTGGRDTEAFF. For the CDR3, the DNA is TGCGCCGGCAAGACACTGACAGGGGGCCGGGACACTGAAGCTTTCTTT.